The T cell receptor (beta chain) described here comes from a study of cytomegalovirus exposure and HLA in healthy donors. V lost 5 bases, J lost 6 bases, and 16 bases lay in between. Germline assignment: CDR1 MNHNY and CDR2 SVGAGI (reference sequence). This CDR3 spans 15 amino acids. This PCR relied on a set of 60 Vbeta primers and 13 Jbeta primers. Profiled with immunoSEQ multiplex PCR; TCRdb holds only in-frame clones, not every one. The data hold 170,000 or so clones, with around 86% observed a single time. The origin of this receptor is a man over 45 in good health and CMV-seronegative. Material for sequencing was PBMCs. The V call is TRBV6-6, the J call TRBJ1-4; D is unclear. The CDR3 sequence: CASSQGGSFDEKLFF. The CDR3 DNA reads TGTGCCAGCAGTCAAGGAGGTTCCTTTGATGAAAAACTGTTTTTT.